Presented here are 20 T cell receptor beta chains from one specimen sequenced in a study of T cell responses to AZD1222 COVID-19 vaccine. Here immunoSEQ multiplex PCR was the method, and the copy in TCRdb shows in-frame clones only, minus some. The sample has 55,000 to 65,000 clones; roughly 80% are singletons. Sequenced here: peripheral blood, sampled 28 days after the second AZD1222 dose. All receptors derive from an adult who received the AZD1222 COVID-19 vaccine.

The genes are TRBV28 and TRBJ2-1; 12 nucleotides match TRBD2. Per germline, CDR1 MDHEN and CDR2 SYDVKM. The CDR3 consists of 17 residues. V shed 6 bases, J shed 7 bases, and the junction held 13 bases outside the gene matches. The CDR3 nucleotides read TGTGCCAGCAGGATTGCCGGGACTAGCGGGTTCCGGAATGAGCAGTTCTTC. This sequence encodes CASRIAGTSGFRNEQFF.

The CDR3: CASSVSQGGDETQYF. The CDR3 DNA reads as TGTGCCAGCAGTGTGAGCCAAGGGGGCGACGAGACCCAGTACTTC. J is TRBJ2-5 and V is TRBV6-4, with 7 bases lining up with TRBD1. Trimming at V came to 4 bases and at J to 5 bases, leaving 10 bases not matched to a gene. The CDR3 has 15 residues. In germline, CDR1 is MRHNA, CDR2 SNTAGT.

CDR3 coding DNA: TGTGCCACCAGTGATTTGATGGAGACCCAGTACTTC. This translates into CATSDLMETQYF. This chain joins TRBV24-1 and TRBJ2-5; D unresolved. CDR1 and CDR2 from the germline V gene are KGHDR and SFDVKD. Trimming left V 0 bases short and J 5 bases short, with 3 bases between. The CDR3 has 12 residues.

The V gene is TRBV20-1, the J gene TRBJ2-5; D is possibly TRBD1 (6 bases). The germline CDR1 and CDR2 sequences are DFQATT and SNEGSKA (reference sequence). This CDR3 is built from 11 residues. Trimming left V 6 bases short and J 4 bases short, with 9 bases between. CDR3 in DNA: TGCAGTGCGATCAGGGGAGAGACCCAGTACTTC. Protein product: CSAIRGETQYF.

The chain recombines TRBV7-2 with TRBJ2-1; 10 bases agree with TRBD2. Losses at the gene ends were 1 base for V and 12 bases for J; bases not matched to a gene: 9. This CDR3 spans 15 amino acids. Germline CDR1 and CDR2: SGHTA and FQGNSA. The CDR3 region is CASSLVGSGGAVQFF. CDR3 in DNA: TGTGCCAGCAGCTTAGTAGGCAGCGGGGGGGCGGTGCAGTTCTTC.

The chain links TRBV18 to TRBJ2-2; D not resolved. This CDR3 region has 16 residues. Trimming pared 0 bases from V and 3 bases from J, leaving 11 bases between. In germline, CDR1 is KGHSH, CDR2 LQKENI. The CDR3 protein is CASSPPGSPDTGELFF. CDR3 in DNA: TGTGCCAGCTCACCACCCGGATCCCCGGACACCGGGGAGCTGTTTTTT.

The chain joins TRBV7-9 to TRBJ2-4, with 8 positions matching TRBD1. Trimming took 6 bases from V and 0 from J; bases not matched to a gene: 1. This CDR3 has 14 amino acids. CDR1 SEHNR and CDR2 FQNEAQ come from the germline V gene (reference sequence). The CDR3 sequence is CASRQGGAKNIQYF. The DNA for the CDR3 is TGTGCCAGCAGACAGGGGGGAGCCAAAAACATTCAGTACTTC.

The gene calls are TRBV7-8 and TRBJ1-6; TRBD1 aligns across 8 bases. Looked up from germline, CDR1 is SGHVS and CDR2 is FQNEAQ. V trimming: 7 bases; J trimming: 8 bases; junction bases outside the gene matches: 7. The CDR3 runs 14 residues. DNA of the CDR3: TGTGCCAGCACCGACAGGGGTGGGTATTCACCCCTCCACTTT. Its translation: CASTDRGGYSPLHF.

The CDR3: CAWSAGEGGNTEAFF. The CDR3 DNA reads TGTGCCTGGAGTGCCGGGGAGGGGGGGAACACTGAAGCTTTCTTT. This chain joins TRBV30 and TRBJ1-1; tentatively, D is TRBD1 (6 bases). The CDR3 extends over 15 amino acids. Between the trimmed V and J ends, which lost 1 base and 1 base, there was a span of 13 bases. CDR1 GTSNPN and CDR2 SVGIG come from the germline V gene (reference sequence).

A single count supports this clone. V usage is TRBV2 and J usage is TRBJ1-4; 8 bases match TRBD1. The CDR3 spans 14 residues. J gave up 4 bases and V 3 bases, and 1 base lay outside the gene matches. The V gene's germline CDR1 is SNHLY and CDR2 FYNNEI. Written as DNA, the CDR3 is TGTGCCAGCAGTGAGGACAGGGATAATGAAAAACTGTTTTTT. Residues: CASSEDRDNEKLFF. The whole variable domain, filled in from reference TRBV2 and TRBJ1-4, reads EPEVTQTPSHQVTQMGQEVILRCVPISNHLYFYWYRQILGQKVEFLVSFYNNEISEKSEIFDDQFSVERPDGSNFTLKIRSTKLEDSAMYFCASSEDRDNEKLFFGSGTQLSVL.

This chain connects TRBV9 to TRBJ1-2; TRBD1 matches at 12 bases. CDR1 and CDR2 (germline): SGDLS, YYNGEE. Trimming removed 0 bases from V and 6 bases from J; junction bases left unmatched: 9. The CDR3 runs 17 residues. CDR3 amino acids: CASSVGLGQGAGNGYTF. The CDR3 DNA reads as TGTGCCAGCAGCGTAGGATTGGGACAGGGGGCAGGAAATGGCTACACCTTC.

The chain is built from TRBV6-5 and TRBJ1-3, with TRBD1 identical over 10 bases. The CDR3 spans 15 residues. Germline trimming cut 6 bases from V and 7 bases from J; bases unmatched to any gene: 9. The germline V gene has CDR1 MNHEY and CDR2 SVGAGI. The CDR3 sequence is CASSPGQGVGNTIYF. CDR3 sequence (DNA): TGTGCCAGCAGCCCCGGACAGGGGGTAGGGAACACCATATATTTT.

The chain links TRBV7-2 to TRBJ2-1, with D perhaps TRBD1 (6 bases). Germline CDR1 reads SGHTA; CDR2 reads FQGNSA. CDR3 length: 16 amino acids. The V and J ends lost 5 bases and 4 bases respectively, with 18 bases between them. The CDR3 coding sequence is TGTGCCAGCAGCCCTAGGACAGCGCAATGGTACAATGAGCAGTTCTTC. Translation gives CASSPRTAQWYNEQFF.

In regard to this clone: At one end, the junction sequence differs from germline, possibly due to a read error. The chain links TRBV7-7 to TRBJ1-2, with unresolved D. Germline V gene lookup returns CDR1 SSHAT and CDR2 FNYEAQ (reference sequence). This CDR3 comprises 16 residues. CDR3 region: CASSFYSLTFRYGYTF. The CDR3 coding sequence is TGTGCTAGCAGCTTTTATAGCTTGACCTTCAGGTATGGCTACACCTTC.

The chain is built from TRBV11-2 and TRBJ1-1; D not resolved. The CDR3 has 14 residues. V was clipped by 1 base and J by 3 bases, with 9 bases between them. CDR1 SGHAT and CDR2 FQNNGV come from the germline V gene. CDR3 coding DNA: TGTGCCAGCAGCTTAGGAGGACGGGACACTGAAGCTTTCTTT. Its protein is CASSLGGRDTEAFF.

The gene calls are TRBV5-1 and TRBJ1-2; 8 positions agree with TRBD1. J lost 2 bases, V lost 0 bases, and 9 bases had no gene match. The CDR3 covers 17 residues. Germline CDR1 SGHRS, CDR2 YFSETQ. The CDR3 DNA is TGCGCCAGCAGCTTGGAGTCAGGGGGCCTCTTCAACTATGGCTACACCTTC. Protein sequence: CASSLESGGLFNYGYTF.

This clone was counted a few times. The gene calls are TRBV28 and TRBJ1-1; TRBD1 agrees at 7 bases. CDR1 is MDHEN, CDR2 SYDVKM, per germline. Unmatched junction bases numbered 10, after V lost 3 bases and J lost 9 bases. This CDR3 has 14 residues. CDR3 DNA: TGTGCCAGCAGTTTCGCCGGGACAGTCCTTCAAGCTTTCTTT. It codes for CASSFAGTVLQAFF.

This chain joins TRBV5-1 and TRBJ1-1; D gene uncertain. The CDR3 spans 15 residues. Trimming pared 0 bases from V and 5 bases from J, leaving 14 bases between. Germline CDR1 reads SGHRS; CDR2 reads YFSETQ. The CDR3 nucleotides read TGCGCCAGCAGCTTGGATTCGGTCGCGGTGACTGAAGCTTTCTTT. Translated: CASSLDSVAVTEAFF.

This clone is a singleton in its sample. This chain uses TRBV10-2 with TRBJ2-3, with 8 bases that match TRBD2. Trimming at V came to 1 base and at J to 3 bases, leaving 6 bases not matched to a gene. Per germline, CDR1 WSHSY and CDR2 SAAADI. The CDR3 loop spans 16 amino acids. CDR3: CASSEWGGTSTDTQYF. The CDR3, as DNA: TGCGCCAGCAGTGAGTGGGGAGGGACTAGTACAGATACGCAGTATTTT.

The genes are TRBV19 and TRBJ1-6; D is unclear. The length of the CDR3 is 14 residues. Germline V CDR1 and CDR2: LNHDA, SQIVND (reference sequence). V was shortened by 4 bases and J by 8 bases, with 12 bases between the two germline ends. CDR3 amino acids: CASSTSDRYSPLHF. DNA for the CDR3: TGTGCCAGTAGTACCTCGGACCGATATTCACCCCTCCACTTT.